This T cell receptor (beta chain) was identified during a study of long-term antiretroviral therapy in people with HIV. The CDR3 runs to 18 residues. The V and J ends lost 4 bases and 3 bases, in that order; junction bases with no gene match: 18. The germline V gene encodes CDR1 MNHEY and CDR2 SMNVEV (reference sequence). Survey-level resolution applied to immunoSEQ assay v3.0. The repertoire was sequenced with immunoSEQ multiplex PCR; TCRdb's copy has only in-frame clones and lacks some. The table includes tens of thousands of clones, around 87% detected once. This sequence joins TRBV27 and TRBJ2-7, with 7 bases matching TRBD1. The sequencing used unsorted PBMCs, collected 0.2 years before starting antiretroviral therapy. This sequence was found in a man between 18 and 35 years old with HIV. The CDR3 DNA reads TGTGCCAGCAGTTACTACATCTCTAACAGGGGTGCCGTCTACGAGCAGTACTTC. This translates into CASSYYISNRGAVYEQYF.